This T cell receptor beta chain is from a study of cytomegalovirus exposure and HLA in healthy donors. Trimming stripped 7 bases from V and 10 bases from J, with 14 bases between. Germline V gene data show CDR1 as MNHNS and CDR2 as SASEGT. The CDR3 runs to 13 residues. 60 Vbeta and 13 Jbeta primers were used in PCR. Assay used: immunoSEQ multiplex PCR; TCRdb lists only in-frame clones, some missing. The data show 100,000 to 150,000 clones, with roughly 80% seen just once and 8.5% to 10% held by the top ten. The sequenced sample was PBMCs. The V call is TRBV6-1, the J call TRBJ1-6, with D uncertain. This clonotype originated in a female donor in good health and CMV-seropositive. The CDR3 DNA reads TGTGCCAGCAATTACGGGGTCGGGTCACCCCTCCACTTT. This gives the protein CASNYGVGSPLHF.